These 9 T cell receptor beta chains were all obtained from the same sample, sequenced in a study of monozygotic twins with cystic fibrosis. Sequencing was performed with immunoSEQ multiplex PCR; in TCRdb, only in-frame clones are kept and a portion is missing. Of 15,000 or so clones listed, around 87% were seen once; the top ten hold 0.65% to 0.9%. What was sequenced was blood. The receptors come from a boy aged 5 to 17 with cystic fibrosis.

This clone was counted once. In nucleotides, the CDR3 is TGCGCCAGCAGCCACGGGACTAGCGGGAGGGCCCGGGAGACCCAGTACTTC. Its translation: CASSHGTSGRARETQYF. V usage is TRBV4-1 and J usage is TRBJ2-5; 16 bases fit TRBD2. J lost 5 bases, V lost 3 bases, and 6 bases had no gene match. This CDR3 is built from 17 residues. The V gene's germline CDR1 is MGHRA and CDR2 YSYEKL.

V is TRBV7-2 and J is TRBJ2-5; 7 positions agree with TRBD2. Germline CDR1 and CDR2: SGHTA and FQGNSA. The length of the CDR3 is 14 residues. V lost 0 bases and J lost 2; bases outside the gene matches: 0. The CDR3 coding sequence is TGTGCCAGCAGCTTAGCGGGGGGGCAAGAGACCCAGTACTTC. Amino acid sequence: CASSLAGGQETQYF.

V and J are TRBV5-8 and TRBJ2-3; D may be TRBD1 (6 bases). CDR1 is SGHTS, CDR2 YDEGEE, per germline. The CDR3 is made up of 15 amino acids. V lost 3 bases, J lost 2 bases, and 13 bases lay in between. CDR3 residues: CASSYRVRSTDTQYF. CDR3 DNA: TGTGCCAGCAGCTACAGGGTCCGCTCCACAGATACGCAGTATTTT.

V and J are TRBV10-2 and TRBJ1-1; D remains ambiguous. Germline lookup yields CDR1 WSHSY and CDR2 SAAADI. Trimming took 6 bases from V and 0 from J, leaving 8 bases between them. This CDR3 has 13 amino acids. The CDR3 nucleotides read TGCGCCAGCAGAATCGGGATGAACACTGAAGCTTTCTTT. This translates into CASRIGMNTEAFF.

This CDR3 reads CASSRVGGYTF. DNA for the CDR3: TGTGCCAGTAGTCGCGTTGGAGGCTACACCTTC. The rearrangement joins TRBV19 to TRBJ1-2; D ambiguous. V lost 5 bases to trimming and J lost 8 bases, with 9 bases between them. Germline CDR1 LNHDA, CDR2 SQIVND (reference sequence). The CDR3 sequence is 11 residues long. Drawing the rest from reference TRBV19 and TRBJ1-2, the complete variable domain is DGGITQSPKYLFRKEGQNVTLSCEQNLNHDAMYWYRQDPGQGLRLIYYSQIVNDFQKGDIAEGYSVSREKKESFPLTVTSAQKNPTAFYLCASSRVGGYTFGSGTRLTVV.

The V call is TRBV18, the J call TRBJ2-3; no firm D call. V lost 0 bases to trimming and J lost 2 bases, with 12 bases between them. Germline V CDR1 and CDR2: KGHSH, LQKENI. The CDR3 totals 16 residues. The CDR3 here is CASSPPPAQSTDTQYF. The CDR3 DNA follows: TGTGCCAGCTCACCACCACCCGCACAATCCACAGATACGCAGTATTTT.

The V and J genes are TRBV9 and TRBJ1-5; D gene uncertain. CDR3 size: 13 residues. Germline V gene lookup returns CDR1 SGDLS and CDR2 YYNGEE. The V end was cut by 7 bases, the J end by 5 bases, with 13 bases between. CDR3 nucleotides: TGTGCCAGCTCCCCCTCCTTCGATCAGCCCCAGCATTTT. Protein product: CASSPSFDQPQHF.

The rearrangement uses TRBV14 and TRBJ1-1, with no clear D. Germline loops: CDR1 SGHDN, CDR2 FVKESK. The germline V and J ends were trimmed by 0 bases and 0 bases, with 11 bases remaining between them. This CDR3 is 16 amino acids long. The CDR3 spells CASSQELGRMNTEAFF. The DNA of the CDR3 is TGTGCCAGCAGCCAAGAACTGGGTAGGATGAACACTGAAGCTTTCTTT.

The chain carries TRBV2 and TRBJ2-1; possible D gene TRBD1, 8 bases. The CDR3 is 16 amino acids. Trimming took 4 bases from V and 2 from J, leaving 15 bases between them. Germline V gene sequence: CDR1 SNHLY, CDR2 FYNNEI. CDR3 amino acids: CASSGGGQVTYNEQFF. Written as DNA, the CDR3 is TGTGCCAGCAGTGGGGGGGGACAGGTAACCTACAATGAGCAGTTCTTC.